These 30 T cell receptor beta chains share one sample of origin, sequenced in a study of shared clonotypes between healthy human individuals. The naive CD8 fraction comprised CD45RO-negative cells positively selected for CCR7 and excluded terminally differentiated effector memory CD45RA+ cells. Profiling relied on immunoSEQ multiplex PCR, and the TCRdb table lists in-frame clones only, not all of them. The sample gives over 750,000 clones, 95% to 97% of which show up once; under 0.3% is in the top ten. The material sequenced was naive CD8+ T cells sorted from blood. The origin of the receptors is a man between 25 and 39 years old in good health.

V gene TRBV11-2 combines with J gene TRBJ2-4; D possibly uses TRBD1 or TRBD2 (5 bases each). Per the germline V gene, CDR1 is SGHAT and CDR2 is FQNNGV. CDR3 length: 16 residues. Trimming shortened V by 1 base and J by 0 bases, and 10 bases separated the two germline ends. As DNA, the CDR3 is TGTGCCAGCAGCTTAGGCGATGGGGGAGCCAAAAACATTCAGTACTTC. It specifies CASSLGDGGAKNIQYF.

The chain uses TRBV27 and TRBJ2-2; TRBD1 might be the D (5 bases). The CDR3 runs to 14 residues. The germline V gene has CDR1 MNHEY and CDR2 SMNVEV (reference sequence). V lost 2 bases and J lost 7, with 11 bases in between. The CDR3 region has the DNA TGTGCCAGCAGTTTAATCCAGGGTAACGGGGAGCTGTTTTTT. Protein product: CASSLIQGNGELFF.

This clone was counted a single time. V gene TRBV9 combines with J gene TRBJ2-6; D is ambiguous. CDR3 length: 14 residues. CDR1 and CDR2 (germline): SGDLS, YYNGEE. V was trimmed by 0 bases and J by 4 bases, leaving 5 bases between them. CDR3 nucleotides: TGTGCCAGCAGCGTAGATTCAGGGGCCAACGTCCTGACTTTC. This encodes CASSVDSGANVLTF.

The chain employs TRBV11-2 and TRBJ2-5; a possible D gene is TRBD1 (6 bases). Trimming removed 5 bases at V and 5 bases at J, with 12 bases between. Germline CDR1 SGHAT, CDR2 FQNNGV. This CDR3 has 13 amino acids. The CDR3 region is CASSRVGGETQYF. The CDR3 coding sequence is TGTGCCAGCAGCCGAGTAGGGGGTGAGACCCAGTACTTC.

The table lists this clone with a count of one. This sequence joins TRBV7-9 and TRBJ2-4; D is unresolved. Trimming took off 0 bases at V and 1 base at J, with 10 bases between the two ends. The germline CDR1 and CDR2 sequences are SEHNR and FQNEAQ (reference sequence). The CDR3 loop spans 16 amino acids. CDR3 sequence reads: CASSLAESLAKNIQYF. CDR3 in DNA: TGTGCCAGCAGCTTAGCGGAGTCCCTGGCCAAAAACATTCAGTACTTC.

The V and J genes are TRBV5-4 and TRBJ2-7, with 9 bases matching TRBD1. This CDR3 has 14 residues. V shed 0 bases and J 3 bases; nucleotides not matched to a gene: 1. CDR1 SGHNT and CDR2 YYREEE come from the germline V gene (reference sequence). The CDR3 DNA follows: TGTGCCAGCAGCTTGGGGGACAGGGTCTACGAGCAGTACTTC. Its protein is CASSLGDRVYEQYF.

V usage is TRBV7-9 and J usage is TRBJ2-1; tentatively, D is TRBD2 (5 bases). This CDR3 spans 15 amino acids. Trimming stripped 3 bases from V and 1 base from J, with 10 bases between. Germline V gene lookup returns CDR1 SEHNR and CDR2 FQNEAQ (reference sequence). The CDR3: CASSFSDGSYNEQFF. In DNA form, the CDR3 reads TGTGCCAGCAGCTTTAGCGATGGTTCCTACAATGAGCAGTTCTTC. Supplemented by reference TRBV7-9 and TRBJ2-1, the full variable domain reads DTGVSQNPRHKITKRGQNVTFRCDPISEHNRLYWYRQTLGQGPEFLTYFQNEAQLEKSRLLSDRFSAERPKGSFSTLEIQRTEQGDSAMYLCASSFSDGSYNEQFFGPGTRLTVL.

The CDR3: CASSKPGQLYEQYF. The CDR3 DNA is TGTGCCAGCAGTAAACCGGGACAGCTCTACGAGCAGTACTTC. V and J are TRBV7-2 and TRBJ2-7, with 7 nucleotides matching TRBD1. The CDR3 loop spans 14 amino acids. Germline V gives CDR1 SGHTA, CDR2 FQGNSA. V trimming: 6 bases; J trimming: 3 bases; junction bases outside the gene matches: 8.

This chain joins TRBV11-2 and TRBJ2-5, with D possibly called TRBD1 or TRBD2 (6 bases each). The CDR3 length is 17 residues. The ends were cut back, 4 bases at V and 1 base at J, with 19 bases in the middle. Germline CDR1 SGHAT, CDR2 FQNNGV. The CDR3 sequence: CASSSGEAGTIQETQYF. The DNA of the CDR3 is TGTGCCAGCAGCTCGGGGGAGGCCGGGACAATCCAAGAGACCCAGTACTTC.

J is TRBJ2-5 and V is TRBV6-5; unclear D gene. Germline V gene data show CDR1 as MNHEY and CDR2 as SVGAGI. Trimming took off 6 bases at V and 6 bases at J, with 11 bases between the two ends. This CDR3 is built from 12 residues. The CDR3 DNA reads as TGTGCCAGCAGGGACCGAATGAAGACCCAGTACTTC. It yields the protein CASRDRMKTQYF.

The V call is TRBV4-3, the J call TRBJ1-2; TRBD1 is a possible D gene (5 bases). Germline V gene lookup returns CDR1 LGHNA and CDR2 YSLEER. This CDR3 comprises 12 residues. The germline V and J ends were trimmed by 4 bases and 4 bases, with 7 bases remaining between them. CDR3 DNA: TGCGCCAGCAGCCGGGGCGGCTATGGCTACACCTTC. Its translation is CASSRGGYGYTF.

The J gene is TRBJ2-3, the V gene TRBV7-9; D might be TRBD1 (6 bases). The CDR3 contains 16 residues. V gave up 4 bases and J gave up 0 bases, with 14 bases separating them. From germline, CDR1 is SEHNR and CDR2 FQNEAQ (reference sequence). This chain's CDR3 is CASSSVRGPSTDTQYF. CDR3 DNA sequence: TGTGCCAGCAGCTCCGTCAGGGGTCCCAGCACAGATACGCAGTATTTT. Supplemented by reference TRBV7-9 and TRBJ2-3, the full variable domain reads DTGVSQNPRHKITKRGQNVTFRCDPISEHNRLYWYRQTLGQGPEFLTYFQNEAQLEKSRLLSDRFSAERPKGSFSTLEIQRTEQGDSAMYLCASSSVRGPSTDTQYFGPGTRLTVL.

This CDR3 reads CASSESGISTDTQYF. Written as DNA, the CDR3 is TGCGCCAGCAGTGAGTCAGGGATTAGCACAGATACGCAGTATTTT. The chain links TRBV10-2 to TRBJ2-3; D gene ambiguous. From germline, CDR1 is WSHSY and CDR2 SAAADI. Deletions cut 0 bases from V and 0 bases from J, with 7 bases between. The length of the CDR3 is 15 residues.

This chain links TRBV7-8 with TRBJ2-1; 11 bases map to TRBD1. Germline V gives CDR1 SGHVS, CDR2 FQNEAQ. The CDR3 sequence is 13 residues long. Trimming removed 10 bases from V and 4 bases from J; junction bases left unmatched: 3. CDR3 nucleotide sequence: TGTGCCACGGACAGGGGGCTTTACAATGAGCAGTTCTTC. The encoded protein is CATDRGLYNEQFF.

The gene calls are TRBV29-1 and TRBJ2-2; D may be TRBD1 (5 bases). CDR3 length: 13 amino acids. V lost 5 bases to trimming and J lost 4 bases, with 11 bases between them. Germline-derived CDR1 and CDR2 are SQVTM and ANQGSEA. CDR3 loop: CSVKGISTGELFF. The CDR3 DNA reads as TGCAGCGTTAAGGGGATTAGCACCGGGGAGCTGTTTTTT.

The V gene is TRBV4-1, the J gene TRBJ2-3; TRBD2 matches 10 bases. The CDR3 loop spans 13 amino acids. Unmatched junction bases numbered 9, after V lost 10 bases and J lost 8 bases. Germline V CDR1 and CDR2: MGHRA, YSYEKL. CDR3 region: CATSLAGDVTQYF. CDR3 sequence (DNA): TGCGCCACCTCCCTAGCGGGAGACGTTACGCAGTATTTT.

As regards this clone: Additional DNA sequences in this sample encode the identical CDR3. The chain couples TRBV18 to TRBJ2-1; 7 positions agree with TRBD2. J lost 0 bases, V lost 2 bases, and 7 bases had no gene match. Germline V gene data show CDR1 as KGHSH and CDR2 as LQKENI. This CDR3 has 17 amino acids. In DNA, the CDR3 is TGTGCCAGCTCACCAACTCCGGGACTAAGCTCCTACAATGAGCAGTTCTTC. This translates into CASSPTPGLSSYNEQFF.

V usage is TRBV10-3 and J usage is TRBJ2-3, with TRBD1 matching 9 bases. Germline CDR1 reads ENHRY; CDR2 reads SYGVKD. This CDR3 spans 14 amino acids. V lost 7 bases, J lost 6 bases, and 8 bases stayed unmatched. The CDR3 here is CAINTGGALDTQYF. The CDR3 DNA sequence: TGTGCCATCAATACAGGGGGCGCGTTGGATACGCAGTATTTT.

The rearrangement uses TRBV27 and TRBJ1-1; 8 bases line up with TRBD1. The CDR3 runs 15 residues. The J segment lost 0 bases and the V segment lost 5 bases, leaving 5 bases of the junction unmatched. From germline, CDR1 is MNHEY and CDR2 SMNVEV (reference sequence). DNA of the CDR3: TGTGCCAGCAGTCGACGGACAGGGATGAACACTGAAGCTTTCTTT. Its protein is CASSRRTGMNTEAFF.

With respect to this clone: The identical CDR3 is also encoded by other nucleotide sequences in the sample. The V and J genes are TRBV27 and TRBJ2-3, with D possibly being TRBD2 (5 bases). The CDR3 consists of 14 residues. V shed 2 bases and J shed 1 base, with 7 bases lying between them. CDR1 and CDR2 (germline): MNHEY, SMNVEV (reference sequence). The CDR3 DNA sequence: TGTGCCAGCAGTTTACTCGGGGGCACAGATACGCAGTATTTT. Protein product: CASSLLGGTDTQYF.

This clone was counted once. The J gene is TRBJ2-4, the V gene TRBV27; D possibly corresponds to TRBD2 (6 bases). Germline V gene sequence: CDR1 MNHEY, CDR2 SMNVEV (reference sequence). This CDR3 has 12 amino acids. The V end was cut by 6 bases, the J end by 7 bases, with 10 bases between. The CDR3: CASSLRGNIQYF. In nucleotides, the CDR3 is TGTGCCAGCAGCTTACGGGGGAACATTCAGTACTTC.

This clone showed up just once. The sample carries other DNA sequences with the same CDR3. This sequence joins TRBV20-1 and TRBJ2-1, with 8 bases fitting TRBD2. CDR1 DFQATT and CDR2 SNEGSKA come from the germline V gene (reference sequence). The CDR3 is made up of 11 amino acids. V dropped 5 bases and J dropped 6; count of bases not matched to a gene: 0. The CDR3: CSARGGNEQFF. The CDR3 DNA sequence: TGCAGTGCTCGGGGGGGCAATGAGCAGTTCTTC.

Note on this clone: Different DNA sequences within this sample yield the same CDR3. The chain uses TRBV4-1 and TRBJ2-7; D might be TRBD1 or TRBD2, each matching 5 bases. Trimming stripped 1 base from V and 0 bases from J, with 7 bases between. CDR1 and CDR2 from the germline V gene are MGHRA and YSYEKL. CDR3 length equals 14 residues. The CDR3 DNA follows: TGCGCCAGCAGCCAAGTGGGGGACTCCTACGAGCAGTACTTC. Its translation: CASSQVGDSYEQYF.

J is TRBJ2-3 and V is TRBV27; 9 bases are a match to TRBD1. Germline V gene sequence: CDR1 MNHEY, CDR2 SMNVEV (reference sequence). The CDR3 is 16 residues long. Trimming cost V 7 bases and J 3 bases; bases outside gene matches: 11. The CDR3 reads CASILTGGGRTDTQYF. CDR3 bases: TGTGCCAGCATCCTCACAGGGGGCGGAAGGACAGATACGCAGTATTTT.

The V and J genes are TRBV2 and TRBJ1-1, with 8 bases matching TRBD1. CDR1 is SNHLY and CDR2 is FYNNEI in the germline V gene. The V and J ends lost 8 bases and 3 bases, in that order; junction bases with no gene match: 11. CDR3 length: 15 residues. Here the CDR3 DNA reads TGTGCCAGCCGACCCAACAGGGGGGGGGACACTGAAGCTTTCTTT. As protein: CASRPNRGGDTEAFF.

The genes are TRBV9 and TRBJ2-1, with unresolved D. This CDR3 is built from 15 residues. Trimming removed 0 bases at V and 0 bases at J, with 7 bases between. Germline V gene data show CDR1 as SGDLS and CDR2 as YYNGEE. The CDR3 coding sequence is TGTGCCAGCAGCGTAGAAGGGCACTCCTACAATGAGCAGTTCTTC. Its translation: CASSVEGHSYNEQFF.

This sequence joins TRBV4-3 and TRBJ1-4; D gene ambiguous. CDR3 length: 16 amino acids. Trimming took 0 bases from V and 4 from J, leaving 12 bases between them. Germline CDR1 is LGHNA and CDR2 is YSLEER. The CDR3 DNA reads TGCGCCAGCAGCCAAGATGAATGGCAGCTTAATGAAAAACTGTTTTTT. Translation: CASSQDEWQLNEKLFF.

This chain uses TRBV28 with TRBJ2-7, with D unclear. The germline V gene encodes CDR1 MDHEN and CDR2 SYDVKM. V was cut by 6 bases and J by 7 bases, with 16 bases left in between. There are 13 residues in the CDR3. The CDR3: CASRVGPGWEQYF. CDR3 coding DNA: TGTGCCAGCAGAGTAGGTCCGGGTTGGGAGCAGTACTTC.

The chain recombines TRBV6-5 with TRBJ2-7; unclear D gene. This CDR3 region has 15 residues. Per germline, CDR1 MNHEY and CDR2 SVGAGI. Trimming took 0 bases from V and 0 from J, leaving 9 bases between them. Written as DNA, the CDR3 is TGTGCCAGCAGTTACTCGCTGTCAGGCTCCTACGAGCAGTACTTC. It codes for CASSYSLSGSYEQYF.

This chain uses TRBV4-1 with TRBJ2-7; 10 nucleotides line up with TRBD1. The ends lost 4 bases at V and 4 bases at J; junction bases unmatched: 4. CDR3 size: 14 residues. Germline V gene lookup returns CDR1 MGHRA and CDR2 YSYEKL. CDR3 nucleotide sequence: TGCGCCAGCAGCCTCCGGGACAGGGGATACGAGCAGTACTTC. This encodes CASSLRDRGYEQYF.